This T cell receptor (beta chain) was found in a study of beta chain features in type 1 diabetes (dated 2018 in TCRdb). Turning to the overall study: Patients and healthy donors did not differ in mean age, gender distribution, total cell number or subset yield. Across all samples, 107,917,701 sorted cells were examined, and cell number per subset correlated strongly with RNA yield. In the study, recently diagnosed type 1 diabetes patients and matched healthy donors were compared on the TCRB repertoires of their sorted circulating CD4+ T cell subsets. Regulatory and stem cell-like memory subsets were obtained from only 8 patients and roughly 8 healthy donors, while naive and central memory subsets were obtained from all 28 donors. Study-level results and caveats: Patients with type 1 diabetes made fewer insertions and deleted more nucleotides at VDJ recombination sites, implying thymic rearrangement abnormalities. PCR may preferentially amplify shorter templates, but because patient and control samples were amplified and corrected together, any resulting skew would affect both groups equally. Only small numbers of individuals were included in the HLA sub-analyses, which left unresolved whether HLA type had any influence on TCRB rearrangement. Because cDNA was sequenced instead of genomic DNA, highly expressing activated cells could be over-represented, though the groups showed no difference in activation or CD3 levels. Naive, central memory and regulatory TCRB repertoires appeared to be more similar among patients than among healthy donors. In all four CD4+ subsets, TCRB CDR3 length was moderately but significantly shorter in type 1 diabetes patients.

With regard to this clone: Its antigen specificity is not known. Base qualities are missing; no much larger clone stands one base away.

The entire isolated RNA was reverse transcribed using the High Capacity cDNA Reverse Transcription Kit, and thus expressed TCRB transcripts were sequenced. Naive, central memory and regulatory T cell samples underwent deep immunoSEQ sequencing, averaging around 3.9 million total reads per sample. Sorted cells were lysed in RLT buffer, and RNA was extracted using DNase-treated RNeasy Micro or Mini kits according to cell number. To prevent cross-contamination, every cell subset was processed on its own, while patient and healthy donor samples were processed together. TCRB sequences were amplified from cDNA with the immunoSEQ multiplex PCR, producing 87-bp fragments spanning the CDR3 region. Amplicons were sequenced on the Illumina HiSeq platform. Under the source paper's analysis protocol: Synthetic template baselines were used to correct PCR bias computationally, reads within Hamming distance 2 were collapsed together, and singletons that could not be merged were discarded. Reads were aligned to IMGT to assign V, D and J genes, CDR3 length, and insertions or deletions at six rearrangement sites. Within each subset, clonotype counts were normalized to the number of sorted cells before true diversity and Gini coefficients were calculated with the tcR R package. Repertoire sharing was quantified using the overlap coefficient calculated on TCRB nucleotide sequences. TCRdb retrieved this table from immuneACCESS and kept in-frame rearrangements only. Not all clones are present; in checked studies, unresolved V genes account for under half, and no reason is known for the remainder. V, J and clone size are taken as reported in that table, and D and trimming were inferred from the DNA itself. For this sample the table gives some 63,000 clones, of which around three fifths were detected only once. The top ten clones comprise 2% to 2.5% of the sample.

Each donor gave one peripheral blood draw, roughly 110 mL on average, collected into heparinised tubes. Using a panel that included CD45RO, CCR7, CD25, CD127, CD95 and CD27, naive, central memory, regulatory and stem cell-like memory CD4+ T cells were sorted on a BD FACSAria II. A purity above 95% was achieved for all sorted populations. Right away, PBMCs were isolated by Lymphoprep density gradient centrifugation and were stained directly, with no culture step. To minimize batch effects, samples were stained and sorted in pairs, one healthy donor with one patient per experiment. Sequenced material: Tregs from blood. The sample's cell subset or site label is to be understood as: regulatory CD4+ T cells. This sequence originates from a woman aged 18-29 years in good health.

The DNA sequence is as follows: TGTGCCAGCAGCTCCCCTAGCGGGAGTTTCGAGCAGTACTTC. This codes for CASSSPSGSFEQYF. Recombination linked TRBV5-6 to TRBJ2-7; 10 bases in the junction line up with TRBD2. The germline V and J ends show losses of 3 bases and 6 bases respectively, and no gene match explains 6 bases of the junction. The cysteine opens and the phenylalanine closes a CDR3 of 14 amino acids. The sequence is cut down to CDR3 DNA, 42 bases in frame from base 1. CDR1 and CDR2 are read off the germline V gene as SGHDT and YYEEEE.